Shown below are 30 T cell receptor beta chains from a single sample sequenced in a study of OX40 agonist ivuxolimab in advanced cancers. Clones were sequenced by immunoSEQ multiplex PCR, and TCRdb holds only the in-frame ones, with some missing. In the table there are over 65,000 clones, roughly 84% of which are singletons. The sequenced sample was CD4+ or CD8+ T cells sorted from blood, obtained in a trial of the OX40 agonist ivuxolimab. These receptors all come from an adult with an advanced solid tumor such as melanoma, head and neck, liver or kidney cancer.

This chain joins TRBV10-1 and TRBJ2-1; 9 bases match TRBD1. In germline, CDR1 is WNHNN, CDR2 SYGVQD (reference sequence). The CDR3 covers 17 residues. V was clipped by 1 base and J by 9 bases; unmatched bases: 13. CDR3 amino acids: CASSEFSGTGNWGEQFF. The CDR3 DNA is TGCGCCAGCAGTGAGTTTTCCGGGACAGGGAATTGGGGTGAGCAGTTCTTC.

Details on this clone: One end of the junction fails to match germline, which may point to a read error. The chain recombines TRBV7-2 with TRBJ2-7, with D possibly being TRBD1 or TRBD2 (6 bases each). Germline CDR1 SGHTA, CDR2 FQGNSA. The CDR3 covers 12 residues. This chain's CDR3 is CASSVEGGRQNF. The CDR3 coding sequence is TGTGCCAGCAGCGTCGAGGGGGGCCGTCAGAACTTC.

Here the CDR3 reads CASSPHRGQGAEQYF. The CDR3 region has the DNA TGTGCCAGCAGCCCTCACCGGGGACAGGGGGCCGAGCAGTACTTC. The chain employs TRBV11-3 and TRBJ2-7; 12 bases are a match to TRBD1. This CDR3 contains 15 residues. The V gene's germline CDR1 is SGHNT and CDR2 YENEEA. Losses at the gene ends were 5 bases for V and 6 bases for J; bases not matched to a gene: 8.

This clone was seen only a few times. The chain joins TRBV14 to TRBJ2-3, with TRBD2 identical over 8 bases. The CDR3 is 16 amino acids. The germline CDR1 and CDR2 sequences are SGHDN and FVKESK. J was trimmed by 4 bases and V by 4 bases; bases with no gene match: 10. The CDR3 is CASSLFGSGMADTQYF. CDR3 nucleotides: TGTGCCAGCAGCCTCTTTGGTAGCGGGATGGCAGATACGCAGTATTTT. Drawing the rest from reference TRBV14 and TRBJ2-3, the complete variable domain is EAGVTQFPSHSVIEKGQTVTLRCDPISGHDNLYWYRRVMGKEIKFLLHFVKESKQDESGMPNNRFLAERTGGTYSTLKVQPAELEDSGVYFCASSLFGSGMADTQYFGPGTRLTVL.

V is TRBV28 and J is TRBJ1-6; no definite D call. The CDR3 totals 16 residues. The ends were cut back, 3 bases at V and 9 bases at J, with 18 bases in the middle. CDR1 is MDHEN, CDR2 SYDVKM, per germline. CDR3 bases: TGTGCCAGCAGTTTTGAGTCAGGCTTTAATAGTTCACCCCTCCACTTT. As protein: CASSFESGFNSSPLHF. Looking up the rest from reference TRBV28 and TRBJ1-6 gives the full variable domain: DVKVTQSSRYLVKRTGEKVFLECVQDMDHENMFWYRQDPGLGLRLIYFSYDVKMKEKGDIPEGYSVSREKKERFSLILESASTNQTSMYLCASSFESGFNSSPLHFGNGTRLTVT.

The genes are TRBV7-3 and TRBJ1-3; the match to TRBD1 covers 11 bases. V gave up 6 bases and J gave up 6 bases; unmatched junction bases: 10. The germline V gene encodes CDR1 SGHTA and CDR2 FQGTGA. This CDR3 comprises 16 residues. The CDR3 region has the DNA TGTGCCAGCAGTCGGACAGGGGGCGCGTCGGAAAACACCATATATTTT. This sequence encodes CASSRTGGASENTIYF.

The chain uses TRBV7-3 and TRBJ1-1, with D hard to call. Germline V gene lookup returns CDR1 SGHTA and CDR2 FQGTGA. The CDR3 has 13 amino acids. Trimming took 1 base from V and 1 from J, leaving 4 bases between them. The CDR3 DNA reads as TGTGCCAGCAGCTTAATGCAGAACACTGAAGCTTTCTTT. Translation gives CASSLMQNTEAFF.

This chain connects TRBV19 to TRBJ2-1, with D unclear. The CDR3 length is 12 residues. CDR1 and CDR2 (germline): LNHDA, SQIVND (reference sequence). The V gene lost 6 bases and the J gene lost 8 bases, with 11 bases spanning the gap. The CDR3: CASSTSGYEQFF. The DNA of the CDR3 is TGTGCCAGTAGCACCTCTGGGTATGAGCAGTTCTTC. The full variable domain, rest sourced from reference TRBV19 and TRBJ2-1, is DGGITQSPKYLFRKEGQNVTLSCEQNLNHDAMYWYRQDPGQGLRLIYYSQIVNDFQKGDIAEGYSVSREKKESFPLTVTSAQKNPTAFYLCASSTSGYEQFFGPGTRLTVL.

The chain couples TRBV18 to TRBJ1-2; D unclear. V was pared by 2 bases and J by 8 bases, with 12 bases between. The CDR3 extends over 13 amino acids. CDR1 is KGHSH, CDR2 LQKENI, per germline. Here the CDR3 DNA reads TGTGCCAGCTCACCAAGGAGCACTTCGGGCTACACCTTC. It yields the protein CASSPRSTSGYTF.

DNA for the CDR3: TGCGCCAGCAGCTTAGTGCAGGGGGCAAGGGAGACCCAGTACTTC. It specifies CASSLVQGARETQYF. The chain employs TRBV5-1 and TRBJ2-5; 8 bases match TRBD1. The CDR3 has 15 amino acids. Germline V gene data show CDR1 as SGHRS and CDR2 as YFSETQ. Trimming removed 2 bases from V and 5 bases from J; junction bases left unmatched: 8.

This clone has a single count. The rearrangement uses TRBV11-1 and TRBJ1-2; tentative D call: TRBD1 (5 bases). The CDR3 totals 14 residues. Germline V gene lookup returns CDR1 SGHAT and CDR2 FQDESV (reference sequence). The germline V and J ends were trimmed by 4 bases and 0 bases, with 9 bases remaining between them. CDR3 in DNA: TGTGCCAGCAGCTCTGACAGTCCTAACTATGGCTACACCTTC. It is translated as CASSSDSPNYGYTF.

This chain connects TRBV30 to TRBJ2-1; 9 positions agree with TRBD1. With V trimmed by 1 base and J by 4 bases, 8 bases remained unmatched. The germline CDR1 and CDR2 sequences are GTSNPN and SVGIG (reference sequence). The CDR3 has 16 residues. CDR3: CAWSAITGTGYNEQFF. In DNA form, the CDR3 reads TGTGCCTGGAGTGCCATAACCGGGACAGGGTACAATGAGCAGTTCTTC.

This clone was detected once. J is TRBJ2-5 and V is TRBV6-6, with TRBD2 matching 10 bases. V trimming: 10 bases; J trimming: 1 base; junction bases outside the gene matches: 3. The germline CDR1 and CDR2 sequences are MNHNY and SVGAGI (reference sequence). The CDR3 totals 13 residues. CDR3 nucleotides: TGTGCCATAAGCGGGAGGGTCCAAGAGACCCAGTACTTC. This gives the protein CAISGRVQETQYF.

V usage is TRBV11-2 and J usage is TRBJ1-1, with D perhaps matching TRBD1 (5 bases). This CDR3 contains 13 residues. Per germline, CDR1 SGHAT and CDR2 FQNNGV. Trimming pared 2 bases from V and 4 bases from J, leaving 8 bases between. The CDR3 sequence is CASSLSGGTEAFF. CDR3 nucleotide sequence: TGTGCCAGCAGCTTATCGGGGGGCACTGAAGCTTTCTTT.

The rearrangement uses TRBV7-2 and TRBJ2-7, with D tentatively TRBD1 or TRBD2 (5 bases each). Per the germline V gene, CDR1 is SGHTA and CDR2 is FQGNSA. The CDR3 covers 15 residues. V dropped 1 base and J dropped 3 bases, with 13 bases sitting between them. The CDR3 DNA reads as TGTGCCAGCAGCTTAGGTCGGGGCCTGAACTACGAGCAGTACTTC. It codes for CASSLGRGLNYEQYF.

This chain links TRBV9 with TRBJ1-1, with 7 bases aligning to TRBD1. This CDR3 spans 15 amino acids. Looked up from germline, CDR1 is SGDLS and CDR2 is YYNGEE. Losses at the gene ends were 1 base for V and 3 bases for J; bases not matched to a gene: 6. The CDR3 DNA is TGTGCCAGCAGCGTATATGACAGGGCGGACACTGAAGCTTTCTTT. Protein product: CASSVYDRADTEAFF.

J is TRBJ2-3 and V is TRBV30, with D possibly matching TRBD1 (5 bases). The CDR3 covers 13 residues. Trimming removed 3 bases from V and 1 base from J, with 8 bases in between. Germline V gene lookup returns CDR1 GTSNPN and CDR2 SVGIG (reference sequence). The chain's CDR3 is CAWSVQGTDTQYF. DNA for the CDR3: TGTGCCTGGAGCGTACAGGGCACAGATACGCAGTATTTT.

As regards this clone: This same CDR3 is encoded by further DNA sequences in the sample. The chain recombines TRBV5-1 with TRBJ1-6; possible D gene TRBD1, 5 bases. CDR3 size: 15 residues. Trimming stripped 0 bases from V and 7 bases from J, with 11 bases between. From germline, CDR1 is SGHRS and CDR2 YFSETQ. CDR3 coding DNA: TGCGCCAGCAGCTTGGTAGGGGATCGAAATTCACCCCTCCACTTT. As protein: CASSLVGDRNSPLHF.

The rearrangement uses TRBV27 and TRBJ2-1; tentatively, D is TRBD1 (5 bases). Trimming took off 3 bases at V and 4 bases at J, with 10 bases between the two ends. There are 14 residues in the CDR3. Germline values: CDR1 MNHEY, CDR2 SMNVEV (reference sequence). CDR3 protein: CASSLGNRYNEQFF. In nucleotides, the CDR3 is TGTGCCAGCAGTTTGGGGAACAGGTACAATGAGCAGTTCTTC.

This CDR3 is CASSSDLGTPGDEQFF. DNA of the CDR3: TGTGCCAGCAGCTCGGATCTGGGAACCCCCGGGGATGAGCAGTTCTTC. The chain has TRBV5-6 and TRBJ2-1; tentative D call: TRBD2 (5 bases). V lost 3 bases and J lost 8, with 21 bases in between. The germline V gene has CDR1 SGHDT and CDR2 YYEEEE. The CDR3 sequence is 16 residues long.

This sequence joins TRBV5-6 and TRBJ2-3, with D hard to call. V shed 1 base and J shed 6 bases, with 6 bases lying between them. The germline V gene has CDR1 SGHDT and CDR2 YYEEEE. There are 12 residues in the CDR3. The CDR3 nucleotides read TGTGCCAGCAGCTTGATCAGGGATACGCAGTATTTT. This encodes CASSLIRDTQYF.

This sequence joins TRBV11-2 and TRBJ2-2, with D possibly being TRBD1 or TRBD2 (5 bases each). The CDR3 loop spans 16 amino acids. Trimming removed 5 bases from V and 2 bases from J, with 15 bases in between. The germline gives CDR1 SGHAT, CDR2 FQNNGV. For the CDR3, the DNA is TGTGCCAGCAGCCCCGGGACGTTATACAACACCGGGGAGCTGTTTTTT. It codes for CASSPGTLYNTGELFF.

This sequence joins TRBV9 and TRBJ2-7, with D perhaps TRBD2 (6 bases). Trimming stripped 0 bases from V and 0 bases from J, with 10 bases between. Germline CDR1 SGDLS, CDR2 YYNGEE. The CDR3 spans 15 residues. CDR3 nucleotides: TGTGCCAGCAGCGTAGATGCGGGGACCTCCTACGAGCAGTACTTC. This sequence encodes CASSVDAGTSYEQYF.

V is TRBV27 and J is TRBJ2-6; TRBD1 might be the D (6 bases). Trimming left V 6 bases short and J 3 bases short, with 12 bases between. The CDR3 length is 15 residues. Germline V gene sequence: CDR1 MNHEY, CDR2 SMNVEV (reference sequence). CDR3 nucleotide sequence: TGTGCCAGCAGGGGGGCGCTCGGTGGGGCCAACGTCCTGACTTTC. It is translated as CASRGALGGANVLTF.

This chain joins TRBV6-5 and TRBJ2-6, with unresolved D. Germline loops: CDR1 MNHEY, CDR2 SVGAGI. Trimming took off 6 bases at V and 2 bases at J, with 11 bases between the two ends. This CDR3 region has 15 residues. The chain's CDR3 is CASRTSGTGANVLTF. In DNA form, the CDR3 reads TGTGCCAGCAGAACCTCTGGGACTGGGGCCAACGTCCTGACTTTC.

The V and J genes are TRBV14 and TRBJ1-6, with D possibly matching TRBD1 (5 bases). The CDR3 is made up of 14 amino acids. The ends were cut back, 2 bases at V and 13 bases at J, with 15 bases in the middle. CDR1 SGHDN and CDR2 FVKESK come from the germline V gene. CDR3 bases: TGTGCCAGCAGCCAACATAAGCAGGGATCGCCCCTCCACTTT. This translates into CASSQHKQGSPLHF.

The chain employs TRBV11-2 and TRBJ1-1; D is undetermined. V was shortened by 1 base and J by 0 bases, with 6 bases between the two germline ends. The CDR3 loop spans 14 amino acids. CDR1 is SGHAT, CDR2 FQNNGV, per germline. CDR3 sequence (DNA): TGTGCCAGCAGCTTAGGTCTGCTGAACACTGAAGCTTTCTTT. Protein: CASSLGLLNTEAFF.

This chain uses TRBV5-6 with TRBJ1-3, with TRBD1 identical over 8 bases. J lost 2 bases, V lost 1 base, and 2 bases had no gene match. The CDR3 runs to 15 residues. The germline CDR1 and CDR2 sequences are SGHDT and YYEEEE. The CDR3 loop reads CASSLLQGAGNTIYF. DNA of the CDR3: TGTGCCAGCAGCTTGCTACAGGGGGCTGGAAACACCATATATTTT. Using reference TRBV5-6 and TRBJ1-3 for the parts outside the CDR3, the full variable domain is DAGVTQSPTHLIKTRGQQVTLRCSPKSGHDTVSWYQQALGQGPQFIFQYYEEEERQRGNFPDRFSGHQFPNYSSELNVNALLLGDSALYLCASSLLQGAGNTIYFGEGSWLTVV.

As DNA, the CDR3 is TGTGCCAGCAGTTTAACGGGTCGTTGGGGCTCACCAGACAATGAGCAGTTCTTC. It is translated as CASSLTGRWGSPDNEQFF. The chain recombines TRBV28 with TRBJ2-1; a weak D match, TRBD1 (5 bases). Trimming cost V 2 bases and J 5 bases, with 22 bases left between them. The CDR3 has 18 residues. Germline V lookup: CDR1 MDHEN, CDR2 SYDVKM.

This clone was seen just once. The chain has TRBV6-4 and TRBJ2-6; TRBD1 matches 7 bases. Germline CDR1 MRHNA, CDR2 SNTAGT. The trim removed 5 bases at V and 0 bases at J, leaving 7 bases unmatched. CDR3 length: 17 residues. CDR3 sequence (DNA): TGTGCCAGCAGTAGGACAGGTTATGCCTCTGGGGCCAACGTCCTGACTTTC. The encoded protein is CASSRTGYASGANVLTF.